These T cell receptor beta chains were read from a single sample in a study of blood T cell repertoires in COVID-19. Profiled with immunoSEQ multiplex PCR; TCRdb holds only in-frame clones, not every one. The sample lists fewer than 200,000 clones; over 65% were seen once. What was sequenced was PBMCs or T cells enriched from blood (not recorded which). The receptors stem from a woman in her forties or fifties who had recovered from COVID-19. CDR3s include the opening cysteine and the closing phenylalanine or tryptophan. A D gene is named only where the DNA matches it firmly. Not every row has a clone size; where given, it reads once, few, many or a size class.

cdr3_aa: CASHPGTEETQYF
cdr3_nt: TGTGCCAGCCATCCGGGGACAGAAGAGACCCAGTACTTC
v_call: TRBV19
j_call: TRBJ2-5
clone_size: NA
d_call: TRBD1

cdr3_aa: CASSLHGTGNQPQHF
cdr3_nt: TGCGCCAGCAGCCTTCACGGGACAGGCAATCAGCCCCAGCATTTT
v_call: TRBV5-1
j_call: TRBJ1-5
clone_size: few
d_call: TRBD1

cdr3_aa: CASSWGGEAFF
cdr3_nt: TGTGCCAGCAGTTGGGGGGGTGAAGCTTTCTTT
v_call: TRBV12-3/TRBV12-4
j_call: TRBJ1-1
clone_size: NA
d_call: NA

cdr3_aa: CASRADRGGGSPLHF
cdr3_nt: TGTGCCAGCAGAGCCGACAGGGGAGGCGGTTCACCCCTCCACTTT
v_call: TRBV2
j_call: TRBJ1-6
clone_size: NA
d_call: TRBD1

cdr3_aa: CSVAGLDQPQHF
cdr3_nt: TGCAGCGTTGCAGGGCTCGATCAGCCCCAGCATTTT
v_call: TRBV29-1
j_call: TRBJ1-5
clone_size: NA
d_call: NA

cdr3_aa: CASSQGYRTGGNQPQHF
cdr3_nt: TGTGCCAGCAGCCAGGGGTACCGGACCGGGGGCAATCAGCCCCAGCATTTT
v_call: TRBV4-2
j_call: TRBJ1-5
clone_size: many
d_call: NA

cdr3_aa: CASSFGQALGKAFF
cdr3_nt: TGTGCCAGCAGTTTCGGACAGGCGCTAGGGAAAGCTTTCTTT
v_call: TRBV14
j_call: TRBJ1-1
clone_size: NA
d_call: TRBD1

cdr3_aa: CSVDPGQGPLGARIAFF
cdr3_nt: TGCAGCGTTGATCCGGGACAGGGGCCTTTGGGCGCCAGGATAGCTTTCTTT
v_call: TRBV29-1
j_call: TRBJ1-1
clone_size: NA
d_call: TRBD1

cdr3_aa: CASSLQGMVEETQYF
cdr3_nt: TGTGCCAGCTCACTACAGGGGATGGTTGAGGAGACCCAGTACTTC
v_call: TRBV18
j_call: TRBJ2-5
clone_size: NA
d_call: TRBD1

cdr3_aa: CASSSNRAEGYTF
cdr3_nt: TGTGCCAGCAGTTCAAACAGGGCGGAAGGCTACACCTTC
v_call: TRBV11-2
j_call: TRBJ1-2
clone_size: NA
d_call: NA

cdr3_aa: CSVRGNIQYF
cdr3_nt: TGCAGCGTTCGGGGGAACATTCAGTACTTC
v_call: TRBV29-1
j_call: TRBJ2-4
clone_size: once
d_call: NA

cdr3_aa: CAAQGSSGNTIYF
cdr3_nt: TGTGCCGCACAGGGGAGCTCTGGAAACACCATATATTTT
v_call: TRBV30
j_call: TRBJ1-3
clone_size: few
d_call: TRBD1

cdr3_aa: CASRRQPEDTIYF
cdr3_nt: TGTGCCAGCAGGAGACAGCCGGAAGACACCATATATTTT
v_call: TRBV3-1/TRBV3-2
j_call: TRBJ1-3
clone_size: NA
d_call: NA

cdr3_aa: CASSLRQGLNEKLFF
cdr3_nt: TGTGCCAGCAGTCTTCGACAGGGGCTTAATGAAAAACTGTTTTTT
v_call: TRBV6-5
j_call: TRBJ1-4
clone_size: NA
d_call: TRBD1

cdr3_aa: CASSLFGGGGAPGELFF
cdr3_nt: TGCGCCAGCAGCTTGTTTGGCGGCGGGGGGGCCCCCGGGGAGCTGTTTTTT
v_call: TRBV5-1
j_call: TRBJ2-2
clone_size: NA
d_call: TRBD2

cdr3_aa: CASSSRTGRTTDTQYF
cdr3_nt: TGTGCCAGCAGCTCCAGGACAGGCCGAACCACAGATACGCAGTATTTT
v_call: TRBV7-3
j_call: TRBJ2-3
clone_size: few
d_call: TRBD1

cdr3_aa: CAYNGVTDTQYF
cdr3_nt: TGTGCCTACAACGGGGTCACAGATACGCAGTATTTT
v_call: TRBV18
j_call: TRBJ2-3
clone_size: NA
d_call: NA

cdr3_aa: CASSSVGGRINTEAFF
cdr3_nt: TGTGCCAGCAGCTCAGTCGGGGGTCGTATTAACACTGAAGCTTTCTTT
v_call: TRBV7-3
j_call: TRBJ1-1
clone_size: NA
d_call: NA

cdr3_aa: CASSAIRSEAFF
cdr3_nt: TGTGCCAGCAGCGCTATTCGGTCTGAAGCTTTCTTT
v_call: TRBV11-2
j_call: TRBJ1-1
clone_size: NA
d_call: NA

cdr3_aa: CASSSGPLGTGGAGGYTF
cdr3_nt: TGCGCCAGCAGCTCCGGCCCCCTCGGGACAGGGGGCGCGGGTGGCTACACCTTC
v_call: TRBV5-1
j_call: TRBJ1-2
clone_size: NA
d_call: TRBD1

cdr3_aa: CASSPRRDGKLFF
cdr3_nt: TGTGCCAGCAGCCCGCGGAGGGACGGAAAACTGTTTTTT
v_call: TRBV7-2
j_call: TRBJ1-4
clone_size: NA
d_call: NA

cdr3_aa: CASNDRLNTEAFF
cdr3_nt: TGTGCCAGCAATGACAGGTTGAACACTGAAGCTTTCTTT
v_call: TRBV27
j_call: TRBJ1-1
clone_size: NA
d_call: NA

cdr3_aa: CAASQNYNYGYTF
cdr3_nt: TGTGCCGCCAGTCAGAACTATAACTATGGCTACACCTTC
v_call: TRBV3-1/TRBV3-2
j_call: TRBJ1-2
clone_size: NA
d_call: NA

cdr3_aa: CASSLTLLRERGEETQYF
cdr3_nt: TGTGCCAGCAGCTTGACCCTCCTGCGGGAGCGGGGAGAAGAGACCCAGTACTTC
v_call: TRBV11-2
j_call: TRBJ2-5
clone_size: NA
d_call: TRBD2

cdr3_aa: CASNQGSNSGANVLTF
cdr3_nt: TGTGCCAGCAACCAGGGTAGTAACTCTGGGGCCAACGTCCTGACTTTC
v_call: TRBV9
j_call: TRBJ2-6
clone_size: NA
d_call: NA

cdr3_aa: CASSLYRAPTGELFF
cdr3_nt: TGTGCCAGCAGCTTATATAGAGCCCCCACCGGGGAGCTGTTTTTT
v_call: TRBV11-2
j_call: TRBJ2-2
clone_size: NA
d_call: NA

cdr3_aa: CASSYSQGADTEAFF
cdr3_nt: TGTGCCAGCAGTTACTCACAGGGGGCGGACACTGAAGCTTTCTTT
v_call: TRBV6-5
j_call: TRBJ1-1
clone_size: NA
d_call: TRBD1

cdr3_aa: CASSSRTGKGTEAFF
cdr3_nt: TGTGCCAGTAGTTCCCGGACAGGGAAGGGCACTGAAGCTTTCTTT
v_call: TRBV19
j_call: TRBJ1-1
clone_size: NA
d_call: TRBD1

cdr3_aa: CASSPPGQGNEKLFF
cdr3_nt: TGTGCCAGCTCACCACCGGGACAGGGTAATGAAAAACTGTTTTTT
v_call: TRBV18
j_call: TRBJ1-4
clone_size: few
d_call: TRBD1

cdr3_aa: CASGGQGRDTQYF
cdr3_nt: TGTGCTAGTGGAGGACAGGGGAGAGATACGCAGTATTTT
v_call: TRBV12-5
j_call: TRBJ2-3
clone_size: NA
d_call: TRBD1

cdr3_aa: CASSALTSGGAYNEQFF
cdr3_nt: TGCGCCAGCAGCGCTCTGACTAGCGGGGGGGCCTACAATGAGCAGTTCTTC
v_call: TRBV5-1
j_call: TRBJ2-1
clone_size: few
d_call: TRBD2

cdr3_aa: CASSLALGGAGYTF
cdr3_nt: TGTGCCAGCAGCTTAGCGCTCGGGGGGGCTGGCTACACCTTC
v_call: TRBV7-8
j_call: TRBJ1-2
clone_size: NA
d_call: NA

cdr3_aa: CASSYSPTRDSLSNQPQHF
cdr3_nt: TGTGCCAGCAGTTACTCCCCAACCCGGGACAGCCTTAGCAATCAGCCCCAGCATTTT
v_call: TRBV6-2/TRBV6-3
j_call: TRBJ1-5
clone_size: NA
d_call: TRBD1

cdr3_aa: CASSQVGGLYGYTF
cdr3_nt: TGCGCCAGCAGCCAAGTCGGCGGGCTCTATGGCTACACCTTC
v_call: TRBV4-1
j_call: TRBJ1-2
clone_size: NA
d_call: NA

cdr3_aa: CASSMGGGQPQHF
cdr3_nt: TGTGCCAGTAGTATGGGGGGAGGTCAGCCCCAGCATTTT
v_call: TRBV19
j_call: TRBJ1-5
clone_size: NA
d_call: NA

cdr3_aa: CASSSLGGGHYGYTF
cdr3_nt: TGTGCCAGCAGCTCTCTCGGAGGGGGCCACTATGGCTACACCTTC
v_call: TRBV28
j_call: TRBJ1-2
clone_size: NA
d_call: TRBD1

cdr3_aa: CASSLEGGNEAFF
cdr3_nt: TGTGCCAGCAGCTTGGAGGGGGGGAATGAAGCTTTCTTT
v_call: TRBV7-9
j_call: TRBJ1-1
clone_size: NA
d_call: NA

cdr3_aa: CASSLDLEQGNTEAFF
cdr3_nt: TGTGCCAGCAGCTTAGATCTGGAGCAGGGGAACACTGAAGCTTTCTTT
v_call: TRBV11-3
j_call: TRBJ1-1
clone_size: NA
d_call: NA

cdr3_aa: CASSEEGGGRQPQHF
cdr3_nt: TGTGCCAGCAGTGAAGAAGGAGGGGGCCGTCAGCCCCAGCATTTT
v_call: TRBV6-4
j_call: TRBJ1-5
clone_size: few
d_call: TRBD1

cdr3_aa: CASSLARASGANVLTF
cdr3_nt: TGTGCCAGCAGCTTGGCCAGGGCCTCTGGGGCCAACGTCCTGACTTTC
v_call: TRBV5-4
j_call: TRBJ2-6
clone_size: NA
d_call: NA

cdr3_aa: CAWWRGLNTGELFF
cdr3_nt: TGTGCCTGGTGGCGGGGTCTCAACACCGGGGAGCTGTTTTTT
v_call: TRBV30
j_call: TRBJ2-2
clone_size: NA
d_call: NA

cdr3_aa: CASSPGTAGNTIYF
cdr3_nt: TGTGCCAGCAGCCCCGGGACAGCTGGAAACACCATATATTTT
v_call: TRBV7-8
j_call: TRBJ1-3
clone_size: NA
d_call: TRBD1

cdr3_aa: CASSGETSYGYTF
cdr3_nt: TGTGCCAGCAGTGGGGAGACCTCCTATGGCTACACCTTC
v_call: TRBV2
j_call: TRBJ1-2
clone_size: NA
d_call: NA

cdr3_aa: CATNTTEAFF
cdr3_nt: TGTGCCACCAACACCACTGAAGCTTTCTTT
v_call: TRBV15
j_call: TRBJ1-1
clone_size: NA
d_call: NA

cdr3_aa: CSQGARLEAFF
cdr3_nt: TGCAGCCAGGGGGCGCGGCTTGAAGCTTTCTTT
v_call: TRBV20-1
j_call: TRBJ1-1
clone_size: NA
d_call: TRBD1

cdr3_aa: CATSRERTGVDEKLFF
cdr3_nt: TGTGCCACCAGCAGAGAAAGGACAGGGGTCGATGAAAAACTGTTTTTT
v_call: TRBV15
j_call: TRBJ1-4
clone_size: few
d_call: TRBD1

cdr3_aa: CASSLGLFNYGYTF
cdr3_nt: TGTGCCAGCAGCTTAGGGCTCTTTAACTATGGCTACACCTTC
v_call: TRBV7-9
j_call: TRBJ1-2
clone_size: NA
d_call: NA

cdr3_aa: CASSLETSNAPNTEAFF
cdr3_nt: TGTGCCAGCAGCTTAGAGACATCTAACGCCCCGAACACTGAAGCTTTCTTT
v_call: TRBV11-2
j_call: TRBJ1-1
clone_size: NA
d_call: NA

cdr3_aa: CASSARQGNYGYTF
cdr3_nt: TGTGCCAGCAGTGCCCGACAGGGAAACTATGGCTACACCTTC
v_call: TRBV25-1
j_call: TRBJ1-2
clone_size: NA
d_call: TRBD1

cdr3_aa: CASSVSKGGWIQPQHF
cdr3_nt: TGTGCCAGCAGTGTATCGAAGGGAGGCTGGATACAGCCCCAGCATTTT
v_call: TRBV27
j_call: TRBJ1-5
clone_size: NA
d_call: NA